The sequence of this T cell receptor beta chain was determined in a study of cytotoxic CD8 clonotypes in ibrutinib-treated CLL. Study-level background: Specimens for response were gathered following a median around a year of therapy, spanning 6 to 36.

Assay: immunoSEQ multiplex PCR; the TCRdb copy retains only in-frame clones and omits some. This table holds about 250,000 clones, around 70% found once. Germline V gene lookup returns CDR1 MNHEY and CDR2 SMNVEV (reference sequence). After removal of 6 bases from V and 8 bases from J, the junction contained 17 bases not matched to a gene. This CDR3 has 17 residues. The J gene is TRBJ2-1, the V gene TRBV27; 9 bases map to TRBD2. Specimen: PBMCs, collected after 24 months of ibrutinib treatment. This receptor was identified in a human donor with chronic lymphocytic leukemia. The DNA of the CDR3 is TGTGCCAGCAGCCCCCCAAGATCCCTAGCGGGATCAGATGAGCAGTTCTTC. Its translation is CASSPPRSLAGSDEQFF.